This T cell receptor beta chain is drawn from a study of control samples from healthy donors and cancer patients. This table comes from immunoSEQ multiplex PCR, and its TCRdb copy is limited to in-frame clones, with some not included. The table lists 100,000 or so clones, approximately 81% of them singletons. Germline V gene lookup returns CDR1 SGHVS and CDR2 FQNEAQ. This CDR3 region has 14 residues. V shed 8 bases, J shed 2 bases, and the junction held 5 bases outside the gene matches. The sample holds one count of this clone. The clonotype originates from a woman younger than 45 in good health. Specimen: blood. The chain joins TRBV7-8 to TRBJ1-3; 8 bases are shared with TRBD1. The CDR3 nucleotides are TGTGCCAGCTCATCAGGGGGCACTGGAAACACCATATATTTT. Residues: CASSSGGTGNTIYF.